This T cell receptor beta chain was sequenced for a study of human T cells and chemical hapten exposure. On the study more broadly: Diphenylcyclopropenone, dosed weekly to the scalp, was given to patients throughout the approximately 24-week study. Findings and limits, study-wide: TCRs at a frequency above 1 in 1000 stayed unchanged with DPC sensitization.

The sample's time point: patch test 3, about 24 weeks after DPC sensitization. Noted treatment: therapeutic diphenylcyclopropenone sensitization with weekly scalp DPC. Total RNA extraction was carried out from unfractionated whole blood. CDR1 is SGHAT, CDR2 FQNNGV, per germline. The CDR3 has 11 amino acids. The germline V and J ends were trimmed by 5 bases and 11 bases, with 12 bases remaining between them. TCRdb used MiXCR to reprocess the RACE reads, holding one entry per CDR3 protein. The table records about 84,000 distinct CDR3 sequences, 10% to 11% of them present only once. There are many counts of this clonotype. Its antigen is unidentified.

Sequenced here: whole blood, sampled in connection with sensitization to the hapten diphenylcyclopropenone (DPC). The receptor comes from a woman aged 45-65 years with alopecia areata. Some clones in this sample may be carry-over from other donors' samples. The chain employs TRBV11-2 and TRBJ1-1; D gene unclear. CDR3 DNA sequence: TGTGCCAGCAGCCCCCGGACGGCGGCTTTCTTT. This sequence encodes CASSPRTAAFF.